Below are 14 T cell receptor beta chains sequenced from a single sample in a study of CD8 T cells in Susac syndrome. Random hexamers served to reverse transcribe roughly 0.5 to 1 ug RNA. TCRdb reanalysed the immunoSEQ multiplex PCR reads using MiXCR and keeps one entry per CDR3 protein. The data contain about 400,000 distinct CDR3 sequences, 75% to 90% of them singletons. The specimen was CD8+ T cells from PBMCs. The receptors shown here come from a human donor with multiple sclerosis.

This chain links TRBV28 with TRBJ2-1; TRBD1 is a possible D gene (7 bases). The CDR3 runs 17 residues. V was clipped by 5 bases and J by 8 bases, with 25 bases between them. CDR1 MDHEN and CDR2 SYDVKM come from the germline V gene. The CDR3 DNA sequence: TGTGCCAGCAGTCCTGCCTTTAGACAGGGAGGATCACATGAGCAGTTCTTC. It yields the protein CASSPAFRQGGSHEQFF. Full variable domain (missing parts from reference TRBV28 and TRBJ2-1): DVKVTQSSRYLVKRTGEKVFLECVQDMDHENMFWYRQDPGLGLRLIYFSYDVKMKEKGDIPEGYSVSREKKERFSLILESASTNQTSMYLCASSPAFRQGGSHEQFFGPGTRLTVL.

The V call is TRBV30, the J call TRBJ2-5; TRBD1 might be the D (7 bases). Germline values: CDR1 GTSNPN, CDR2 SVGIG (reference sequence). The V gene lost 5 bases and the J gene lost 3 bases, with 16 bases spanning the gap. The CDR3 contains 14 residues. In DNA form, the CDR3 reads TGTGCCTGGGGACTATCCGGGACAGAAGAGACCCAGTACTTC. It translates to CAWGLSGTEETQYF.

The J gene is TRBJ2-7, the V gene TRBV29-1; TRBD2 is a possible D gene (5 bases). Trimming took 3 bases from V and 0 from J, leaving 15 bases between them. Germline V gene sequence: CDR1 SQVTM, CDR2 ANQGSEA. This CDR3 is 15 amino acids long. CDR3 protein: CSVELPGKSSYEQYF. CDR3 bases: TGCAGCGTTGAGCTTCCGGGAAAGAGCTCCTACGAGCAGTACTTC.

This chain connects TRBV28 to TRBJ2-1, with D perhaps TRBD1 or TRBD2 (5 bases each). Per germline, CDR1 MDHEN and CDR2 SYDVKM. This CDR3 comprises 17 residues. Trimming removed 5 bases at V and 3 bases at J, with 20 bases between. The CDR3 DNA reads as TGTGCCAGCAGTCTCAGGGACGGGGAAATCATCTACAATGAGCAGTTCTTC. It encodes CASSLRDGEIIYNEQFF.

This clonotype has more than one count but fewer than ten. J is TRBJ2-5 and V is TRBV6-1; maybe TRBD2 (6 bases). The germline V gene has CDR1 MNHNS and CDR2 SASEGT. Trimming took off 2 bases at V and 5 bases at J, with 12 bases between the two ends. The length of the CDR3 is 14 residues. CDR3 amino acids: CASSELGGSETQYF. DNA of the CDR3: TGTGCCAGCAGTGAACTCGGGGGATCCGAGACCCAGTACTTC.

The gene calls are TRBV5-5 and TRBJ1-2; D might be TRBD1 (6 bases). V lost 1 base, J lost 8 bases, and 21 bases lay in between. Germline CDR1 is SGHKS and CDR2 is YYEKEE (reference sequence). The CDR3 sequence is 16 residues long. CDR3 protein: CASSLTPGQSLDGYTF. The CDR3 coding sequence is TGTGCCAGCAGCTTGACACCGGGACAAAGCTTGGACGGCTACACCTTC.

J is TRBJ1-5 and V is TRBV19; 7 bases are shared with TRBD1. This CDR3 spans 17 amino acids. Trimming at V came to 5 bases and at J to 0 bases, leaving 10 bases not matched to a gene. Per germline, CDR1 LNHDA and CDR2 SQIVND (reference sequence). As DNA, the CDR3 is TGTGCCAGTAGTCTACCCGACAGGGAGGATAGCAATCAGCCCCAGCATTTT. Protein sequence: CASSLPDREDSNQPQHF.

J is TRBJ2-7 and V is TRBV7-9; D is possibly TRBD2 (6 bases). CDR1 SEHNR and CDR2 FQNEAQ come from the germline V gene (reference sequence). V lost 6 bases to trimming and J lost 0 bases, with 21 bases between them. This CDR3 has 17 residues. DNA for the CDR3: TGTGCCAGCAGAGGACCATCCGGGACTCCGAGCTCCTACGAGCAGTACTTC. Translated: CASRGPSGTPSSYEQYF.

J is TRBJ2-2 and V is TRBV6-6; D is unresolved. Trimming left V 7 bases short and J 0 bases short, with 6 bases between. Looked up from germline, CDR1 is MNHNY and CDR2 is SVGAGI (reference sequence). CDR3 length: 13 amino acids. CDR3 in amino acids: CASTGANTGELFF. CDR3 coding DNA: TGTGCCAGCACCGGAGCGAACACCGGGGAGCTGTTTTTT.

The rearrangement joins TRBV27 to TRBJ2-1; no clear D. The CDR3 contains 15 residues. CDR1 is MNHEY, CDR2 SMNVEV, per germline (reference sequence). The V end lost 2 bases, the J end lost 0 bases, and 8 bases lay between the germline ends. The CDR3 spells CASSLLGPSYNEQFF. The CDR3 DNA sequence: TGTGCCAGCAGTTTACTCGGGCCCTCCTACAATGAGCAGTTCTTC.

V is TRBV10-3 and J is TRBJ2-3; 10 bases align to TRBD2. Per germline, CDR1 ENHRY and CDR2 SYGVKD. V lost 6 bases to trimming and J lost 0 bases; unmatched junction nucleotides: 9. The CDR3 totals 17 residues. CDR3 bases: TGTGCCATCAGCCCTGGACTAGCGGTTTCTAGCACAGATACGCAGTATTTT. Translated, it gives CAISPGLAVSSTDTQYF.

The chain has TRBV5-1 and TRBJ2-7; D is uncertain. Germline CDR1 is SGHRS and CDR2 is YFSETQ. Trimming shortened V by 1 base and J by 11 bases, and 10 bases separated the two germline ends. The CDR3 covers 11 residues. The CDR3 region is CASSLSLEKYF. CDR3 nucleotides: TGCGCCAGCAGCTTGAGTCTAGAAAAGTACTTC.

The chain recombines TRBV6-1 with TRBJ2-6; 7 nucleotides align to TRBD1. The CDR3 length is 17 residues. The J segment lost 4 bases and the V segment lost 5 bases, leaving 11 bases of the junction unmatched. Germline loops: CDR1 MNHNS, CDR2 SASEGT. The CDR3 spells CASSPGQLWTGANVLTF. The CDR3 DNA is TGTGCCAGCAGTCCGGGACAGCTCTGGACCGGGGCCAACGTCCTGACTTTC.

The rearrangement uses TRBV11-3 and TRBJ2-4; D is unresolved. The germline V and J ends were trimmed by 5 bases and 9 bases, with 14 bases remaining between them. Germline values: CDR1 SGHNT, CDR2 YENEEA. This CDR3 comprises 13 residues. The CDR3 region has the DNA TGTGCCAGCAGCCCGGAGTTCAATGGCATTCAGTACTTC. Protein sequence: CASSPEFNGIQYF.